The source of this T cell receptor (beta chain) is a study of CD8+ T cells in alopecia areata. Study-level information: Treated individuals took tofacitinib by mouth, 5 to 10 mg twice daily.

Treatment specified: oral pan-JAK inhibitor, 5-10 mg twice daily. Germline V gene lookup returns CDR1 MGHDK and CDR2 SYGVNS. V was clipped by 5 bases and J by 7 bases, with 14 bases between them. This CDR3 comprises 13 residues. In this sample, this clone turned up once. Its antigen is currently unknown. cDNA prepared by RNA extraction and subsequent reverse transcription served as the template for sequencing. The data were produced by immunoSEQ multiplex PCR, yet TCRdb's version contains in-frame clones alone and is incomplete. The sample shows 160,000 or so clones, roughly 65% of them seen only once. Regarding the study as a whole: Under tofacitinib, numerous expanded lesional clonotypes remained detectable in scalp and blood. Clonality exceeded that of normal scalp in lesional scalp, most notably in alopecia totalis/universalis. Within the top 100, expanded CD8+ clones significantly decreased with tofacitinib, as did scalp clonality.

The chain links TRBV25-1 to TRBJ1-2, with D unresolved. The material was CD4+ T cells sorted from blood, obtained at week 4, from a patient treated with tofacitinib. The origin of this receptor is a human donor with alopecia areata. This CDR3 is CASSRLGKSGYTF. The CDR3 coding sequence is TGTGCCAGCAGTCGATTGGGGAAAAGTGGCTACACCTTC.